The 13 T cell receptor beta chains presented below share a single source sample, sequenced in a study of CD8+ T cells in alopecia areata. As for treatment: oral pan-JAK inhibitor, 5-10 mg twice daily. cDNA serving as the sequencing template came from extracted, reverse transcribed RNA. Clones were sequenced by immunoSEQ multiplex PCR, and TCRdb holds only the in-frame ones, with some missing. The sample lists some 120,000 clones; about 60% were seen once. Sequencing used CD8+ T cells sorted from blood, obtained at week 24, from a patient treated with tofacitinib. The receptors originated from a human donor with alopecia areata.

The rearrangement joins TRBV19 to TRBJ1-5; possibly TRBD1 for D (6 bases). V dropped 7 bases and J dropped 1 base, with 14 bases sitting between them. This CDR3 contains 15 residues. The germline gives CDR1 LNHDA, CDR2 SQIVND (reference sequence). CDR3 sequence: CASNRQVSSNQPQHF. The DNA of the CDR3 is TGTGCCAGTAATCGACAGGTTTCGAGCAATCAGCCCCAGCATTTT.

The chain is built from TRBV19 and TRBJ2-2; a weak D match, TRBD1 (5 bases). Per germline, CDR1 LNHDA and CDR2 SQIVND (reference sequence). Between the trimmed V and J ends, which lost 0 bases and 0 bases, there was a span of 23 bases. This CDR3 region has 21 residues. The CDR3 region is CASSIDARTWGTYPNTGELFF. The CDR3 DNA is TGTGCCAGTAGTATAGACGCCAGGACATGGGGAACGTATCCGAACACCGGGGAGCTGTTTTTT.

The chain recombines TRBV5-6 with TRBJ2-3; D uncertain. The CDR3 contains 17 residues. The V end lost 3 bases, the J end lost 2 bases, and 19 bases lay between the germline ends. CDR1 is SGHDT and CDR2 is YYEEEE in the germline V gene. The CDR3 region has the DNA TGTGCCAGCAGCTCCTGGGTGGAAGGGTTCTACACAGATACGCAGTATTTT. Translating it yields CASSSWVEGFYTDTQYF.

CDR3 loop: CASSSGDRRPYEQYF. The CDR3 DNA reads TGTGCCAGCAGCTCGGGGGACAGGAGACCCTACGAGCAGTACTTC. The V and J genes are TRBV5-4 and TRBJ2-7; TRBD1 agrees at 8 bases. Germline V gives CDR1 SGHNT, CDR2 YYREEE (reference sequence). This CDR3 spans 15 amino acids. V lost 3 bases and J lost 2; bases outside the gene matches: 7. The full variable domain, with the rest looked up from reference TRBV5-4 and TRBJ2-7, is ETGVTQSPTHLIKTRGQQVTLRCSSQSGHNTVSWYQQALGQGPQFIFQYYREEENGRGNFPPRFSGLQFPNYSSELNVNALELDDSALYLCASSSGDRRPYEQYFGPGTRLTVT.

In nucleotides, the CDR3 is TGTGCCAGCAGCGGACAGGGGGGTTACCAGCCCCAGCATTTT. Translating it yields CASSGQGGYQPQHF. The chain has TRBV7-9 and TRBJ1-5; 10 bases line up with TRBD1. In germline, CDR1 is SEHNR, CDR2 FQNEAQ (reference sequence). The length of the CDR3 is 14 residues. Trimming removed 5 bases from V and 7 bases from J; junction bases left unmatched: 5.

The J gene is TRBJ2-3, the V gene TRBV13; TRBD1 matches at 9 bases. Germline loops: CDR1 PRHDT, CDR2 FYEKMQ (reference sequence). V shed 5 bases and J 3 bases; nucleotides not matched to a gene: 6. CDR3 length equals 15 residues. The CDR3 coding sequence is TGTGCCAGCAGCCCCCGACAGGGGGGAACAGATACGCAGTATTTT. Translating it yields CASSPRQGGTDTQYF.

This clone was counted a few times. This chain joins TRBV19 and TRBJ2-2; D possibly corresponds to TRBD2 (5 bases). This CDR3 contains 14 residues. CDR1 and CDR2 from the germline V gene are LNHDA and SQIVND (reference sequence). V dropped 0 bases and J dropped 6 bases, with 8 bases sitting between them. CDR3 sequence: CASSIEEGSGELFF. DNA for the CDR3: TGTGCCAGTAGTATAGAAGAGGGTTCCGGGGAGCTGTTTTTT.

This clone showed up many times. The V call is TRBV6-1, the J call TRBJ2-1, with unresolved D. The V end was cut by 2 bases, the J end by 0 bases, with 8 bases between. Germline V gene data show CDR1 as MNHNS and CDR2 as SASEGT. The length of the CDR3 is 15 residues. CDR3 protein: CASSEFPPSYNEQFF. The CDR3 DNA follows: TGTGCCAGCAGTGAATTCCCACCCTCCTACAATGAGCAGTTCTTC.

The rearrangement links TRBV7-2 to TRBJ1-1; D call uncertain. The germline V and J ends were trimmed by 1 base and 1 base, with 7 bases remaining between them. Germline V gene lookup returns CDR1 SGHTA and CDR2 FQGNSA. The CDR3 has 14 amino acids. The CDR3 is CASSLEEGNTEAFF. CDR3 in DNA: TGTGCCAGCAGCTTAGAAGAGGGGAACACTGAAGCTTTCTTT.

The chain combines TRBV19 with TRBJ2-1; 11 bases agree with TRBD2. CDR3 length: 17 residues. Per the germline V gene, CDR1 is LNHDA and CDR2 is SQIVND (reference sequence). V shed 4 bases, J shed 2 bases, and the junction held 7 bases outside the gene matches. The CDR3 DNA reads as TGTGCCAGTAGTACATTACTAGCGGGGGCCACCTACAATGAGCAGTTCTTC. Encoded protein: CASSTLLAGATYNEQFF.

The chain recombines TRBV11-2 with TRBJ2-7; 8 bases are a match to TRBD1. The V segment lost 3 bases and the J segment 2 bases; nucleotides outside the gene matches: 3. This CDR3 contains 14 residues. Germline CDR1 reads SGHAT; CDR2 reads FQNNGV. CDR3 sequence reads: CASSLDRDPYEQYF. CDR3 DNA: TGTGCCAGCAGCTTGGACAGGGACCCCTACGAGCAGTACTTC.

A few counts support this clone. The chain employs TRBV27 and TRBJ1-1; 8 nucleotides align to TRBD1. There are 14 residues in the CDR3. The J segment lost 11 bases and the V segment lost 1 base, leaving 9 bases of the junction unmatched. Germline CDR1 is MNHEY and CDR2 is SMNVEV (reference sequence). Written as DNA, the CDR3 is TGTGCCAGCAGTTTATGGTGGACGGACAGGGTCGCTTTCTTT. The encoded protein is CASSLWWTDRVAFF.

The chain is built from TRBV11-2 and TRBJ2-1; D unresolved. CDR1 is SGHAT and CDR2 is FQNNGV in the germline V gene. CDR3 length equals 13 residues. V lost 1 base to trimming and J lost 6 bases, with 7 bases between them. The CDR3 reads CASSLVGFNEQFF. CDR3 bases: TGTGCCAGCAGCTTAGTGGGTTTCAATGAGCAGTTCTTC.